The clone carrying this T cell receptor beta chain was counted a single time. Other DNA sequences from this sample encode an identical CDR3 as well. This sample is drawn from a study of blood T cell repertoires in COVID-19. Looked up from germline, CDR1 is SGHRS and CDR2 is YFSETQ. V was shortened by 3 bases and J by 0 bases, with 7 bases between the two germline ends. There are 14 residues in the CDR3. The table came from immunoSEQ multiplex PCR; TCRdb's copy has only in-frame clones and leaves some out. The data contain 150,000 to 200,000 clones, approximately 80% of them singletons. The receptor comes from a woman aged 60-70 years who had recovered from COVID-19. The V and J genes are TRBV5-1 and TRBJ1-3, with D unresolved. The sequencing sample was made of PBMCs or T cells enriched from blood (not recorded which). Here the CDR3 reads CASSSGSSGNTIYF. Written as DNA, the CDR3 is TGCGCCAGCAGCTCCGGTAGCTCTGGAAACACCATATATTTT.